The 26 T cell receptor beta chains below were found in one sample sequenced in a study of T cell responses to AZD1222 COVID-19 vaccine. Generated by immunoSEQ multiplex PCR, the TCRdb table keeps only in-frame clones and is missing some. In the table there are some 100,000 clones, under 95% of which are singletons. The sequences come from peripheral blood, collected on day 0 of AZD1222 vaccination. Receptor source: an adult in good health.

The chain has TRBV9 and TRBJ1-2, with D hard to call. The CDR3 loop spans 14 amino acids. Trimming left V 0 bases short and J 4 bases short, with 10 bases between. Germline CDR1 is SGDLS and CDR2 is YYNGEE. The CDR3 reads CASSVGALGYGYTF. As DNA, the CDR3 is TGTGCCAGCAGCGTAGGAGCCCTGGGCTATGGCTACACCTTC.

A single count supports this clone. CDR3 residues: CASSAQGYSPQPQHF. The CDR3 DNA is TGTGCCAGTAGTGCGCAGGGCTATTCGCCTCAGCCCCAGCATTTT. The chain couples TRBV19 to TRBJ1-5, with a tentative D call TRBD1 (5 bases). Germline-derived CDR1 and CDR2 are LNHDA and SQIVND (reference sequence). The ends were cut back, 5 bases at V and 6 bases at J, with 17 bases in the middle. There are 15 residues in the CDR3. Full variable domain (remainder filled in from reference TRBV19 and TRBJ1-5): DGGITQSPKYLFRKEGQNVTLSCEQNLNHDAMYWYRQDPGQGLRLIYYSQIVNDFQKGDIAEGYSVSREKKESFPLTVTSAQKNPTAFYLCASSAQGYSPQPQHFGDGTRLSIL.

The CDR3: CSADGTPVAFF. The CDR3 coding sequence is TGCAGTGCGGACGGGACCCCAGTAGCTTTCTTT. The chain employs TRBV20-1 and TRBJ1-1; D is perhaps TRBD1 (5 bases). Deletions cut 6 bases from V and 10 bases from J, with 15 bases between. Germline V gene lookup returns CDR1 DFQATT and CDR2 SNEGSKA (reference sequence). The CDR3 extends over 11 amino acids.

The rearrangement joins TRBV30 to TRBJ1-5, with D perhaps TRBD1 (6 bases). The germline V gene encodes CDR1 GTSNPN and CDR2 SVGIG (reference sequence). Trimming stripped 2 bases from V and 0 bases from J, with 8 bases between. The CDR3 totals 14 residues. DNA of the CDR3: TGTGCCTGGAGTCACAGGGTTAGCAATCAGCCCCAGCATTTT. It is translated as CAWSHRVSNQPQHF. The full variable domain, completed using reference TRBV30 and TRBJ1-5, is SQTIHQWPATLVQPVGSPLSLECTVEGTSNPNLYWYRQAAGRGLQLLFYSVGIGQISSEVPQNLSASRPQDRQFILSSKKLLLSDSGFYLCAWSHRVSNQPQHFGDGTRLSIL.

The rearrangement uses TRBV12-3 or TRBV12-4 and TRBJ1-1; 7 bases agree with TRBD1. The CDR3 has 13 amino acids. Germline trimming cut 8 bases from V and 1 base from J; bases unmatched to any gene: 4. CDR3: CASSKGANTEAFF. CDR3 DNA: TGTGCCAGCTCTAAGGGGGCGAACACTGAAGCTTTCTTT.

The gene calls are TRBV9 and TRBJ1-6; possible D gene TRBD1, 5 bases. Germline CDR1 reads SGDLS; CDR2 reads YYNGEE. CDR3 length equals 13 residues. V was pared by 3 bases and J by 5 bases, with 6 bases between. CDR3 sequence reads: CASSAGDNSPLHF. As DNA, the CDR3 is TGTGCCAGCAGCGCGGGGGATAATTCACCCCTCCACTTT.

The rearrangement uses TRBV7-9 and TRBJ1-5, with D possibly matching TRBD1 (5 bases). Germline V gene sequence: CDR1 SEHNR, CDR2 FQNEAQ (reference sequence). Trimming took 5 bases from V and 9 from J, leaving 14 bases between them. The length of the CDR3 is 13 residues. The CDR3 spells CASSGTGSGPQHF. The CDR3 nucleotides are TGTGCCAGCAGCGGGACCGGGTCAGGGCCCCAGCATTTT.

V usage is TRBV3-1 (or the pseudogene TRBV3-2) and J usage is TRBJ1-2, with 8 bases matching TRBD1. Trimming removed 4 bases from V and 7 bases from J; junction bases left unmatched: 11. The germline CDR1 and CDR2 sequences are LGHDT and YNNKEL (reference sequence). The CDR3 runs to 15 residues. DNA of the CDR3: TGTGCCAGCAGCCTCGGACAGGGTGGACTAGGTGGCTACACCTTC. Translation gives CASSLGQGGLGGYTF.

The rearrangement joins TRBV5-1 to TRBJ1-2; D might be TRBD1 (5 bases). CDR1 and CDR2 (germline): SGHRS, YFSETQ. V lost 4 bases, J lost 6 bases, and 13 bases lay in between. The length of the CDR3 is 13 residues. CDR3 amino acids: CASSLHRSHGYTF. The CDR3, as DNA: TGCGCCAGCAGCCTGCACAGGTCTCATGGCTACACCTTC.

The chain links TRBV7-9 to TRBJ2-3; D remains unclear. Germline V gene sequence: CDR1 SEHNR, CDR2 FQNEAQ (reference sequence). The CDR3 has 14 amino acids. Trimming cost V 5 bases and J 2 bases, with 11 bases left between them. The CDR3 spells CASSPDVYTDTQYF. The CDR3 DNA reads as TGTGCCAGCAGCCCCGACGTCTACACAGATACGCAGTATTTT. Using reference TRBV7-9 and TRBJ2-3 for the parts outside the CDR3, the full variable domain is DTGVSQNPRHKITKRGQNVTFRCDPISEHNRLYWYRQTLGQGPEFLTYFQNEAQLEKSRLLSDRFSAERPKGSFSTLEIQRTEQGDSAMYLCASSPDVYTDTQYFGPGTRLTVL.

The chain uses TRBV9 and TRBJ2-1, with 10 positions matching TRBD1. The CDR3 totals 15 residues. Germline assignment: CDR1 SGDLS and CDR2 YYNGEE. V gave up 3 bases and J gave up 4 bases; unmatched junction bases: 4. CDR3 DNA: TGTGCCAGCAGCGGAGGACAGGGGGGATACAATGAGCAGTTCTTC. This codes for CASSGGQGGYNEQFF.

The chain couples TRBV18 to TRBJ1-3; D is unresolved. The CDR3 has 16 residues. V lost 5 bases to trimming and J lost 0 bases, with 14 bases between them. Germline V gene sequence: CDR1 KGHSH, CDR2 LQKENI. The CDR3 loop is CASSSQDGYSGNTIYF. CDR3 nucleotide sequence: TGTGCCAGCTCATCGCAGGACGGGTACTCTGGAAACACCATATATTTT.

CDR3 amino acids: CASSPAISGGALNEQFF. CDR3 DNA: TGTGCCAGCTCACCGGCCATTAGCGGGGGGGCTCTCAATGAGCAGTTCTTC. The chain joins TRBV18 to TRBJ2-1; the match to TRBD2 covers 11 bases. Per the germline V gene, CDR1 is KGHSH and CDR2 is LQKENI. This CDR3 spans 17 amino acids. J was trimmed by 6 bases and V by 3 bases; bases with no gene match: 10.

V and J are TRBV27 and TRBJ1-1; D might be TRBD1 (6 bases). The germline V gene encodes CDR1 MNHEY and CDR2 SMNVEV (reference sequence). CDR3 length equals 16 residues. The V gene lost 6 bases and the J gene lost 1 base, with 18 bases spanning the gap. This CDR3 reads CASRKDRLLGNTEAFF. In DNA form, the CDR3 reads TGTGCCAGCAGGAAGGACAGACTCCTAGGGAACACTGAAGCTTTCTTT.

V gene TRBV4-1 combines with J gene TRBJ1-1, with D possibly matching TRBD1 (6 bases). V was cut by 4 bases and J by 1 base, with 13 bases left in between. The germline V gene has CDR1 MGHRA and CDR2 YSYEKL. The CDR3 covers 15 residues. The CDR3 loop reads CASSRLTGWNTEAFF. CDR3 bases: TGCGCCAGCAGCCGCCTGACAGGCTGGAACACTGAAGCTTTCTTT.

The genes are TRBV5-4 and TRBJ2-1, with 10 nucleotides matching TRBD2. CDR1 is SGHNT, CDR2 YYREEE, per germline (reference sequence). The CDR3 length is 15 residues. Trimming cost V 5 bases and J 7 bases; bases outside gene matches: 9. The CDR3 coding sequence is TGTGCCAGCAGTCCAAGCGGGGGGGCTGGAAATGAGCAGTTCTTC. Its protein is CASSPSGGAGNEQFF.

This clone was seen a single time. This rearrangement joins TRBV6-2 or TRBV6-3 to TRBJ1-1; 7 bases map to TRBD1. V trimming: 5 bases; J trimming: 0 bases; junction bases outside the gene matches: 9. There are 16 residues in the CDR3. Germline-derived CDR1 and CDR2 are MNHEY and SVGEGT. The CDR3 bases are TGTGCCAGCAGTCCAAAGACAGGGCTTCTGAACACTGAAGCTTTCTTT. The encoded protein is CASSPKTGLLNTEAFF.

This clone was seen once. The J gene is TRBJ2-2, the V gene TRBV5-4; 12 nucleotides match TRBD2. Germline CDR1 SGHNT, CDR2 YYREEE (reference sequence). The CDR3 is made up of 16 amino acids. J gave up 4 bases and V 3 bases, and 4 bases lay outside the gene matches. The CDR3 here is CASSSRLAGVTGELFF. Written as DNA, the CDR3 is TGTGCCAGCAGCTCCCGACTAGCGGGGGTCACCGGGGAGCTGTTTTTT. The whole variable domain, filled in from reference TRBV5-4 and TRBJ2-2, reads ETGVTQSPTHLIKTRGQQVTLRCSSQSGHNTVSWYQQALGQGPQFIFQYYREEENGRGNFPPRFSGLQFPNYSSELNVNALELDDSALYLCASSSRLAGVTGELFFGEGSRLTVL.

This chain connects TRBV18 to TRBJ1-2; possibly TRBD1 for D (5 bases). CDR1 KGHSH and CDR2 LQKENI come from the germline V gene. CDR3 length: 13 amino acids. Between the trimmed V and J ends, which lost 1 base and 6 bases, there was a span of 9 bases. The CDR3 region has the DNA TGTGCCAGCTCACCACGGGACGGGGATGGCTACACCTTC. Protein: CASSPRDGDGYTF.

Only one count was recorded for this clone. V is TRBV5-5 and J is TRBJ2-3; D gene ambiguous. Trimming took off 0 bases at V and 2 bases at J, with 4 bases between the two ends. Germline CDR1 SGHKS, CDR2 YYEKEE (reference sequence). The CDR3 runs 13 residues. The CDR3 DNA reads TGTGCCAGCAGCTTGGAGTACACAGATACGCAGTATTTT. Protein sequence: CASSLEYTDTQYF.

The CDR3 nucleotides read TGTGCCGGGGCACAGGGGGTGGACTATGGCTACACCTTC. This gives the protein CAGAQGVDYGYTF. The rearrangement joins TRBV28 to TRBJ1-2, with 8 bases matching TRBD1. Germline CDR1 reads MDHEN; CDR2 reads SYDVKM. The J segment lost 3 bases and the V segment lost 11 bases, leaving 8 bases of the junction unmatched. The CDR3 is 13 residues long.

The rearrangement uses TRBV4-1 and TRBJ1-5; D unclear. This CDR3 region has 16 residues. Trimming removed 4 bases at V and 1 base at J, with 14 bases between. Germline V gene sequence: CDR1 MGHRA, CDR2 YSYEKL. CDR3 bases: TGCGCCAGCAGCCTGGGGATGGGGAGGAGCAATCAGCCCCAGCATTTT. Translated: CASSLGMGRSNQPQHF.

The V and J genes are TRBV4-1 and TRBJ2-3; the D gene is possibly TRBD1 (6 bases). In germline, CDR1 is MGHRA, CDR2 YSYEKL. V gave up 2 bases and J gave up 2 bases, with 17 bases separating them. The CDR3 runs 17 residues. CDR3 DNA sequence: TGCGCCAGCAGCCAACAAAAGCTAGGACAGCACACAGATACGCAGTATTTT. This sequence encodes CASSQQKLGQHTDTQYF.

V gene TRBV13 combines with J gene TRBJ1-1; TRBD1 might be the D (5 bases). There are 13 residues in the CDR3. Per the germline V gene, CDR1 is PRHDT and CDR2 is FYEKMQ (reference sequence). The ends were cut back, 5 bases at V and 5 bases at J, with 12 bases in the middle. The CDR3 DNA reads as TGTGCCAGCAGCCCCCCAGGGTTTACTGAAGCTTTCTTT. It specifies CASSPPGFTEAFF.

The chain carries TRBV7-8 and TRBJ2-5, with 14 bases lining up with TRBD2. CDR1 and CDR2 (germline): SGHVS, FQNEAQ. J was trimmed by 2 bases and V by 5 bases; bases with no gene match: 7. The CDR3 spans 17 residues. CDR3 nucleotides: TGTGCCAGCAGCCCGCGGACTAGCGGGGGGAGGCAAGAGACCCAGTACTTC. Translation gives CASSPRTSGGRQETQYF. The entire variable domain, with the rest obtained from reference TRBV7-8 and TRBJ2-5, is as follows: GAGVSQSPRYKVAKRGQDVALRCDPISGHVSLFWYQQALGQGPEFLTYFQNEAQLDKSGLPSDRFFAERPEGSVSTLKIQRTQQEDSAVYLCASSPRTSGGRQETQYFGPGTRLLVL.

CDR3: CASSLVAANTGELFF. The CDR3 nucleotides are TGTGCCAGCAGCTTAGTAGCGGCAAACACCGGGGAGCTGTTTTTT. This chain joins TRBV7-3 and TRBJ2-2; a possible D gene is TRBD2 (6 bases). Germline CDR1 and CDR2: SGHTA and FQGTGA. CDR3 size: 15 residues. V lost 2 bases and J lost 2, with 9 bases in between.